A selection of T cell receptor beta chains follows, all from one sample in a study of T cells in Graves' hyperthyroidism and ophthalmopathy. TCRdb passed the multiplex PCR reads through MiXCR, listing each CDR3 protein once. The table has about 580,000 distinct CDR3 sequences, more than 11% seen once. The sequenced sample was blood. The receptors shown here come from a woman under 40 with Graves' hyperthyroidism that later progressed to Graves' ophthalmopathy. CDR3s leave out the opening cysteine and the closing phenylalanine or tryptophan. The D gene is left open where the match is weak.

CDR3 protein: ASSTTSGRVEQY
D gene: TRBD2
V gene: TRBV7-2

CDR3 protein: ASSYRGPNTEAF
D gene: TRBD1
V gene: TRBV5-1

CDR3 protein: ASSPPDRVEGNEQF
D gene: TRBD1
V gene: TRBV18

CDR3 protein: ASSIGSAGELF
D gene: -
V gene: TRBV19

CDR3 protein: ASSPGQQNNEQF
D gene: TRBD1
V gene: TRBV12-3/TRBV12-4

CDR3 protein: ASSDRNEQF
D gene: -
V gene: TRBV6-1

CDR3 protein: ASSRGLPGGRSYNEQF
D gene: TRBD2
V gene: TRBV7-2

CDR3 protein: ASSRGGVTPLSTEQY
D gene: -
V gene: TRBV2

CDR3 protein: AISEQGVALYGYT
D gene: TRBD1
V gene: TRBV10-3

CDR3 protein: ASSLDPLQGKRGKTQY
D gene: TRBD1
V gene: TRBV11-2

CDR3 protein: ASSIGGGPQYEQY
D gene: -
V gene: TRBV19

CDR3 protein: ASSQDLPGYEQY
D gene: -
V gene: TRBV3-1

CDR3 protein: SAAPGPTNTEAF
D gene: -
V gene: TRBV29-1

CDR3 protein: SARPQQEKLF
D gene: -
V gene: TRBV20-1

CDR3 protein: ASSSSGGVTDTQY
D gene: TRBD1
V gene: TRBV7-2

CDR3 protein: SAREPAGGFEQY
D gene: TRBD2
V gene: TRBV20-1

CDR3 protein: ASSSSGTNEQF
D gene: TRBD2
V gene: TRBV27

CDR3 protein: SGAGPEAF
D gene: -
V gene: TRBV20-1

CDR3 protein: ASSIDHGKPEAF
D gene: -
V gene: TRBV19

CDR3 protein: ASTWTQDTEAF
D gene: -
V gene: TRBV25-1

CDR3 protein: ASTLSQGSNTEAF
D gene: -
V gene: TRBV19

CDR3 protein: ASSPGALNQPQH
D gene: -
V gene: TRBV18

CDR3 protein: ASISSGRGLDTQY
D gene: TRBD2
V gene: TRBV7-9

CDR3 protein: ASSSPRLSTGELF
D gene: -
V gene: TRBV11-1

CDR3 protein: SARGEGRVNTEAF
D gene: -
V gene: TRBV20-1

CDR3 protein: SALTYRGQETQY
D gene: TRBD1
V gene: TRBV20-1

CDR3 protein: ASSLGCPGLPLFSYEQY
D gene: TRBD2
V gene: TRBV27

CDR3 protein: ASTLGGTASGRYYEQY
D gene: TRBD2
V gene: TRBV12-3/TRBV12-4

CDR3 protein: ASSAGLAPYNEQF
D gene: TRBD2
V gene: TRBV19

CDR3 protein: ASSSLAGEAGANVLT
D gene: TRBD2
V gene: TRBV28

CDR3 protein: ASGNAYEQY
D gene: -
V gene: TRBV28

CDR3 protein: ASSLTSGTTDTQY
D gene: TRBD2
V gene: TRBV12-3/TRBV12-4

CDR3 protein: ASSLARDLITDTQY
D gene: -
V gene: TRBV7-9

CDR3 protein: SASRTSGRAFIEQF
D gene: TRBD2
V gene: TRBV20-1

CDR3 protein: ASSLIGTGLQVGFVNIQY
D gene: -
V gene: TRBV13

CDR3 protein: ASSLVWSRGGGEYEQY
D gene: -
V gene: TRBV7-9

CDR3 protein: ASSLSRTGRTEAF
D gene: TRBD1
V gene: TRBV27

CDR3 protein: SARVGGYYEQY
D gene: TRBD2
V gene: TRBV20-1

CDR3 protein: ASSLEAVGIYEQY
D gene: -
V gene: TRBV7-2

CDR3 protein: ASVPTPSNQPQH
D gene: -
V gene: TRBV12-3/TRBV12-4

CDR3 protein: ASSLEEGLAGAVGEQF
D gene: TRBD2
V gene: TRBV7-7

CDR3 protein: ASSEYIRHGADNEQF
D gene: -
V gene: TRBV25-1

CDR3 protein: ASSQRDSGAEKLF
D gene: TRBD1
V gene: TRBV9

CDR3 protein: ASTGRDYADNQPQH
D gene: -
V gene: TRBV28

CDR3 protein: AISETAATNEKLF
D gene: -
V gene: TRBV10-3

CDR3 protein: AGSSGNPYNEQF
D gene: TRBD2
V gene: TRBV28

CDR3 protein: ASMGGHINEKLF
D gene: -
V gene: TRBV2

CDR3 protein: SARSLAGDRYEQY
D gene: TRBD2
V gene: TRBV20-1

CDR3 protein: ASNRSPGEYGYT
D gene: -
V gene: TRBV28

CDR3 protein: ASSFGAGSYEQY
D gene: -
V gene: TRBV13

CDR3 protein: ASSVGFGDHEQF
D gene: -
V gene: TRBV9

CDR3 protein: ASSQGWTARNTEAF
D gene: -
V gene: TRBV4-1

CDR3 protein: ATSDPDSFQETQY
D gene: -
V gene: TRBV24-1

CDR3 protein: ASSRLRGRFGSEQF
D gene: -
V gene: TRBV12-3/TRBV12-4

CDR3 protein: ASSPGGGGDNSPLH
D gene: TRBD1
V gene: TRBV7-2

CDR3 protein: AIMDRENTEAF
D gene: -
V gene: TRBV10-3